This T cell receptor beta chain was sequenced during a study of T-cell reconstitution after alpha-beta-depleted transplantation in children. The V end was cut by 2 bases, the J end by 7 bases, with 16 bases between. This CDR3 contains 15 residues. Germline V gene lookup returns CDR1 SGHRS and CDR2 YFSETQ. Study observations and caveats: Once a year had passed after transplant, T-cell counts and diversity came mostly from newly produced T cells. Reported findings indicate that, about two months after transplant, alpha-beta T cells came from several hundred expanded clones, which were derived from non-depleted graft cells.

In the case of this clonotype: Its specificity is unknown.

Unique molecular identifiers were incorporated into the prepared TCRbeta library. TCRdb called the PCR reads again in MiXCR, with one record for every CDR3 protein. The table includes 440,000 or so distinct CDR3 sequences, roughly 44% detected once. This specimen was PBMCs, taken before TCRalphabeta/CD19-depleted stem cell transplant. The chain is built from TRBV5-1 and TRBJ2-1, with D tentatively TRBD1 (6 bases). This TCR derives from a girl aged 2-10 years with aplastic anemia, due to receive a stem cell transplant. In DNA, the CDR3 is TGCGCCAGCAGCTTACTCGCAGGGGTAGAGAATGAGCAGTTCTTC. Protein product: CASSLLAGVENEQFF.